This T cell receptor beta chain was captured in a study of response to subunit inactivated influenza vaccine. TCRdb re-derived calls from the RT-PCR reads in MiXCR, one entry per CDR3 protein. Here the sample spans about 570,000 distinct CDR3 sequences, around 11% being singletons. This CDR3 comprises 14 residues. Trimming at V came to 2 bases and at J to 9 bases, leaving 8 bases not matched to a gene. CDR1 is SGHRS and CDR2 is YFSETQ in the germline V gene. These data are also associated with another study on T cells expressing NK-cell markers. Turning to that study: Scientists made TCR beta cDNA using 5'RACE template switching with UMIs.

The clonotype comes from a man between 45 and 60 years old who received an inactivated influenza vaccine. The sequencing here drew on PBMCs from blood, taken on the day of vaccination. The chain joins TRBV5-1 to TRBJ2-1; 7 bases are a match to TRBD1. The CDR3 sequence is CASSFRGGLAEQFF. CDR3 sequence (DNA): TGCGCCAGCAGCTTTCGAGGGGGCTTGGCTGAGCAGTTCTTC.